This T cell receptor (beta chain) was identified in a study of PD-L1 blockade in urothelial cancer. About the research overall: Blood was tested 3 weeks (second dose) and 6 weeks into treatment. Median T cell yield per blood sample was 110,000 to 150,000 cells.

TCRdb's table, derived via immunoSEQ multiplex PCR, lists solely in-frame clones and lacks some. The table has some 63,000 clones, approximately 80% seen once. The time point here: pretreatment peripheral blood. The germline gives CDR1 LNHNV, CDR2 YYDKDF (reference sequence). V lost 5 bases and J lost 2; bases outside the gene matches: 6. The CDR3 runs to 15 residues. The sequence was obtained from a man aged 65-85 years with urothelial cancer. Sequences were derived from PBMCs, sampled around atezolizumab (anti-PD-L1) treatment. V gene TRBV15 combines with J gene TRBJ2-3, with TRBD1 matching over 8 bases. In DNA, the CDR3 is TGTGCCACCAGCCACCCGGGACAGGTCACAGATACGCAGTATTTT. It yields the protein CATSHPGQVTDTQYF.